This T cell receptor beta chain was recovered during a study of cytomegalovirus exposure and HLA in healthy donors. The germline V gene has CDR1 SGHRS and CDR2 YFSETQ. This CDR3 is 11 amino acids long. The ends were cut back, 2 bases at V and 6 bases at J, with 6 bases in the middle. This clone has only a few counts. The study ran its PCR with 60 Vbeta and 13 Jbeta primers. The protocol was immunoSEQ multiplex PCR, while the TCRdb copy is restricted to in-frame clones and leaves out a portion. The sample consists of fewer than 150,000 clones, about 70% of them appearing once. The receptor's source is a man between 18 and 35 years old in good health and CMV-seronegative. The sample consisted of PBMCs. The chain is built from TRBV5-1 and TRBJ2-7; possible D gene TRBD2, 6 bases. This chain's CDR3 is CASSFGGEQYF. In DNA form, the CDR3 reads TGCGCCAGCAGCTTCGGGGGCGAGCAGTACTTC.